The 9 T cell receptor beta chains listed next were all sequenced from one sample in a study of cytomegalovirus exposure and HLA in healthy donors. 60 Vbeta and 13 Jbeta primers were used in PCR. Sequencing was performed with immunoSEQ multiplex PCR; in TCRdb, only in-frame clones are kept and a portion is missing. The profile shows more than 15,000 clones, about 80% of them singletons. The sample consisted of PBMCs. Receptor source: a human donor in good health.

The V and J genes are TRBV7-9 and TRBJ2-1, with TRBD2 matching 8 bases. The CDR3 covers 17 residues. Germline V gene lookup returns CDR1 SEHNR and CDR2 FQNEAQ (reference sequence). Trimming cost V 2 bases and J 5 bases; bases outside gene matches: 11. The CDR3 loop is CASSLLARIAGNNEQFF. The CDR3 DNA is TGTGCCAGCAGCTTATTAGCCCGGATAGCGGGGAACAATGAGCAGTTCTTC.

The rearrangement uses TRBV10-3 and TRBJ2-7, with 7 nucleotides matching TRBD2. This CDR3 is 16 amino acids long. In germline, CDR1 is ENHRY, CDR2 SYGVKD. After removal of 0 bases from V and 4 bases from J, the junction contained 9 bases not matched to a gene. CDR3 sequence: CAISESRARGGYEQYF. In DNA, the CDR3 is TGTGCCATCAGTGAGTCAAGGGCGAGGGGAGGGTACGAGCAGTACTTC.

The V call is TRBV5-1, the J call TRBJ2-7, with 7 nucleotides matching TRBD1. CDR3 length equals 14 residues. Germline-derived CDR1 and CDR2 are SGHRS and YFSETQ. V trimming: 0 bases; J trimming: 2 bases; junction bases outside the gene matches: 2. The CDR3 protein is CASSLGQGAYEQYF. In DNA, the CDR3 is TGCGCCAGCAGCTTGGGACAGGGAGCCTACGAGCAGTACTTC.

The CDR3 region has the DNA TGCGCCAGCAGCCGACCTTCGGGGGCAACTAATGAAAAACTGTTTTTT. Translation: CASSRPSGATNEKLFF. This chain links TRBV4-3 with TRBJ1-4; tentative D call: TRBD1 (5 bases). The CDR3 loop spans 16 amino acids. CDR1 LGHNA and CDR2 YSLEER come from the germline V gene. The V end was cut by 4 bases, the J end by 0 bases, with 12 bases between.

The CDR3: CASSPPGQGLGQPQHF. CDR3 DNA: TGTGCCAGTAGTCCCCCAGGACAGGGATTGGGTCAGCCCCAGCATTTT. The rearrangement joins TRBV19 to TRBJ1-5; 8 nucleotides line up with TRBD1. Germline trimming cut 5 bases from V and 6 bases from J; bases unmatched to any gene: 12. Germline CDR1 reads LNHDA; CDR2 reads SQIVND (reference sequence). The CDR3 spans 16 residues.

The rearrangement uses TRBV6-5 and TRBJ1-2, with D perhaps matching TRBD1 (6 bases). Germline loops: CDR1 MNHEY, CDR2 SVGAGI. The CDR3 runs to 13 residues. V was shortened by 2 bases and J by 6 bases, with 10 bases between the two germline ends. The CDR3 coding sequence is TGTGCCAGCAGTTACAGGGCAGGGGATGGCTACACCTTC. It yields the protein CASSYRAGDGYTF.

This chain joins TRBV27 and TRBJ2-7, with D possibly being TRBD1 (5 bases). From germline, CDR1 is MNHEY and CDR2 SMNVEV (reference sequence). The length of the CDR3 is 15 residues. Trimming removed 0 bases at V and 4 bases at J, with 13 bases between. CDR3 DNA: TGTGCCAGCAGTTTATCGGAAAGGGGTGTTTACGAGCAGTACTTC. This translates into CASSLSERGVYEQYF.

The CDR3 bases are TGTGCCAGCAGTTACCGTCGGGGGGGAAATCAGCCCCAGCATTTT. Translating gives CASSYRRGGNQPQHF. The genes are TRBV6-6 and TRBJ1-5, with D tentatively TRBD1 (5 bases). Looked up from germline, CDR1 is MNHNY and CDR2 is SVGAGI (reference sequence). The CDR3 has 15 residues. V lost 2 bases and J 4 bases, leaving 12 bases between the germline ends.

The rearrangement links TRBV30 to TRBJ1-4, with a possible D match to TRBD1 (6 bases). The CDR3 consists of 13 residues. The V gene's germline CDR1 is GTSNPN and CDR2 SVGIG (reference sequence). V gave up 0 bases and J gave up 8 bases, with 10 bases separating them. The CDR3 here is CAWSVGGREKLFF. The CDR3 DNA sequence: TGTGCCTGGAGTGTTGGGGGCAGGGAAAAACTGTTTTTT.